These 5 T cell receptor beta chains originate from one sample sequenced in a study of vaccination and CD4 T cells after COVID-19. Their antigens are not known. Treatment denoted: approximately 9-day PBMC culture with coronavirus spike peptide pools or control peptides (ViraFEST assay). Gathered ahead of the COVID-19 pandemic (2011-2018) were the CD4+ T cells of the unexposed donor. The Oncomine TCR Beta short-read assay was applied to DNA of cultured CD4+ T cells. In TCRdb, the PCR reads were re-called with MiXCR into one record per CDR3 protein. The sample lists a few thousand distinct CDR3 sequences; 30% to 40% were seen once. Material: CD4+ T cells from blood, cultured in vitro. These TCRs come from a human donor in good health.

This clonotype has only a few counts. The chain uses TRBV6-1 and TRBJ1-5, with D unclear. The CDR3 extends over 16 amino acids. Germline CDR1 MNHNS, CDR2 SASEGT. Between the trimmed V and J ends, which lost 5 bases and 3 bases, there was a span of 17 bases. The CDR3, as DNA: TGTGCCAGCAGTACCGGCGTAGCCCACCACAATCAGCCCCAGCATTTT. Residues: CASSTGVAHHNQPQHF.

This clonotype was seen a few times. The chain combines TRBV7-2 with TRBJ1-2; 11 bases match TRBD1. Trimming cost V 5 bases and J 7 bases; bases outside gene matches: 3. Germline V gene sequence: CDR1 SGHTA, CDR2 FQGNSA. The CDR3 sequence is 13 residues long. The CDR3 DNA follows: TGTGCCAGCAGCCGGGACAGGGGGACTGGCTACACCTTC. It is translated as CASSRDRGTGYTF.

The chain links TRBV20-1 to TRBJ2-4; 8 positions agree with TRBD2. CDR1 and CDR2 (germline): DFQATT, SNEGSKA (reference sequence). With 8 bases clipped from V and 6 bases from J, the junction kept 9 bases outside the gene matches. The CDR3 covers 13 residues. The chain's CDR3 is CSKRETASNIQYF. In DNA, the CDR3 is TGCAGTAAGCGGGAGACAGCTTCAAACATTCAGTACTTC.

The genes are TRBV7-6 and TRBJ1-6, with D tentatively TRBD1 (6 bases). V lost 2 bases, J lost 9 bases, and 11 bases lay in between. CDR1 SGHVS and CDR2 FNYEAQ come from the germline V gene. CDR3 size: 14 residues. The CDR3 DNA follows: TGTGCCAGCAGCTTACAAAGGGGGGGTTCACCCCTCCACTTT. Amino acid sequence: CASSLQRGGSPLHF.

The rearrangement links TRBV6-2 or TRBV6-3 to TRBJ2-3, with D perhaps TRBD2 (7 bases). Germline CDR1 reads MNHEY; CDR2 reads SVGEGT. CDR3 length: 15 residues. V was clipped by 9 bases and J by 5 bases, with 21 bases between them. The CDR3 DNA is TGTGCCAGTCAAGACCGGGGGGACATCGGAGATACGCAGTATTTT. This sequence encodes CASQDRGDIGDTQYF.